The 30 T cell receptor beta chains in this list originate from one sample, sequenced in a study of T cell responses to AZD1222 COVID-19 vaccine. Measured with immunoSEQ multiplex PCR; TCRdb has only the in-frame clones, and not every one. In the table there are around 150,000 clones, just over 90% of which are singletons. The specimen was peripheral blood, collected 28 days after the second AZD1222 dose. The receptors derive from an adult who received the AZD1222 COVID-19 vaccine.

This chain connects TRBV4-2 to TRBJ2-7; weak D call: TRBD1 (6 bases). This CDR3 comprises 15 residues. Trimming shortened V by 4 bases and J by 0 bases, and 13 bases separated the two germline ends. The germline CDR1 and CDR2 sequences are LGHNA and YNFKEQ. CDR3 coding DNA: TGTGCCAGCAGCCTCATGGGGGACAACTCCTACGAGCAGTACTTC. Translated, it gives CASSLMGDNSYEQYF.

The chain couples TRBV5-4 to TRBJ2-5, with 9 bases identical to TRBD2. The J segment lost 2 bases and the V segment lost 3 bases, leaving 5 bases of the junction unmatched. Germline V gene sequence: CDR1 SGHNT, CDR2 YYREEE (reference sequence). This CDR3 region has 15 residues. The CDR3 region is CASSSRGGGQETQYF. CDR3 coding DNA: TGTGCCAGCAGCTCCCGCGGGGGGGGGCAAGAGACCCAGTACTTC.

The rearrangement uses TRBV6-4 and TRBJ1-1; D unresolved. V was pared by 1 base and J by 1 base, with 10 bases between. This CDR3 has 15 amino acids. The germline gives CDR1 MRHNA, CDR2 SNTAGT. Here the CDR3 DNA reads TGTGCCAGCAGTGACTGGTACCGGGGGAACACTGAAGCTTTCTTT. Encoded protein: CASSDWYRGNTEAFF.

The chain joins TRBV30 to TRBJ2-7, with TRBD1 as a possible D gene (6 bases). CDR3 size: 14 residues. Germline V gene data show CDR1 as GTSNPN and CDR2 as SVGIG (reference sequence). The ends were cut back, 4 bases at V and 3 bases at J, with 16 bases in the middle. Written as DNA, the CDR3 is TGTGCCTGGAAGGTCCTGCCAGGGGACTACGAGCAGTACTTC. It is translated as CAWKVLPGDYEQYF.

This clone was counted a single time. Other DNA sequences of this sample code for an identical CDR3. This rearrangement joins TRBV6-2 or TRBV6-3 to TRBJ1-5; D may be TRBD1 (6 bases). V lost 2 bases and J 4 bases, leaving 9 bases between the germline ends. Per germline, CDR1 MNHEY and CDR2 SVGEGT. The CDR3 is 14 amino acids. The CDR3 region has the DNA TGTGCCAGCAGTTACGTACAGGGAAATCAGCCCCAGCATTTT. Translation gives CASSYVQGNQPQHF.

V and J are TRBV11-1 and TRBJ1-2, with D perhaps matching TRBD1 (5 bases). V was trimmed by 1 base and J by 6 bases, leaving 12 bases between them. This CDR3 is 14 amino acids long. Germline V CDR1 and CDR2: SGHAT, FQDESV (reference sequence). Here the CDR3 reads CASSLGQGADGYTF. The CDR3 DNA reads TGTGCCAGCAGCTTAGGTCAGGGTGCGGATGGCTACACCTTC.

The rearrangement uses TRBV29-1 and TRBJ2-5; 9 bases line up with TRBD1. Trimming removed 6 bases from V and 5 bases from J; junction bases left unmatched: 13. The CDR3 extends over 15 amino acids. The germline V gene encodes CDR1 SQVTM and CDR2 ANQGSEA. CDR3 region: CSVRRGQGFRETQYF. As DNA, the CDR3 is TGCAGCGTGCGCCGGGGACAGGGATTCCGGGAGACCCAGTACTTC.

The chain joins TRBV6-2 or TRBV6-3 to TRBJ2-5; maybe TRBD2 (7 bases). The germline V gene has CDR1 MNHEY and CDR2 SVGEGT. The CDR3 is 13 amino acids. V lost 5 bases and J 4 bases, leaving 11 bases between the germline ends. CDR3 loop: CASSRGGPETQYF. The CDR3 DNA reads as TGTGCCAGCAGTAGGGGGGGTCCAGAGACCCAGTACTTC.

The chain couples TRBV2 to TRBJ2-7; 8 nucleotides agree with TRBD1. The CDR3 has 15 residues. V was pared by 2 bases and J by 4 bases, with 7 bases of the junction left unmatched. Per the germline V gene, CDR1 is SNHLY and CDR2 is FYNNEI. The CDR3 reads CASSERAGGRYEQYF. For the CDR3, the DNA is TGTGCCAGCAGTGAACGGGCAGGGGGCCGGTACGAGCAGTACTTC.

This sequence joins TRBV29-1 and TRBJ2-1; D gene uncertain. The V gene lost 6 bases and the J gene lost 9 bases, with 12 bases spanning the gap. The germline gives CDR1 SQVTM, CDR2 ANQGSEA. This CDR3 spans 11 amino acids. The CDR3 nucleotides are TGCAGCGTGGGCCCCGGCACTGAGCAGTTCTTC. Encoded protein: CSVGPGTEQFF.

The chain carries TRBV19 and TRBJ1-2; D may be TRBD1 (6 bases). CDR3 length: 15 residues. Trimming stripped 4 bases from V and 0 bases from J, with 12 bases between. CDR1 LNHDA and CDR2 SQIVND come from the germline V gene (reference sequence). In nucleotides, the CDR3 is TGTGCCAGTAGTAAAAGACAGGCCCCTAACTATGGCTACACCTTC. Translation: CASSKRQAPNYGYTF. The variable domain in full, completed from reference TRBV19 and TRBJ1-2, reads DGGITQSPKYLFRKEGQNVTLSCEQNLNHDAMYWYRQDPGQGLRLIYYSQIVNDFQKGDIAEGYSVSREKKESFPLTVTSAQKNPTAFYLCASSKRQAPNYGYTFGSGTRLTVV.

This chain links TRBV5-1 with TRBJ1-1; no clear D. V gave up 0 bases and J gave up 5 bases, with 14 bases separating them. The germline V gene encodes CDR1 SGHRS and CDR2 YFSETQ. This CDR3 contains 15 residues. CDR3 protein: CASSLVSGGQTEAFF. The CDR3 nucleotides are TGCGCCAGCAGCTTGGTAAGTGGAGGGCAGACTGAAGCTTTCTTT.

This clone occurred once. The CDR3 reads CASSLGTTRSHTEAFF. The DNA of the CDR3 is TGTGCCAGCAGCTTAGGGACCACTCGTTCTCACACTGAAGCTTTCTTT. The chain recombines TRBV11-1 with TRBJ1-1; D gene ambiguous. V was shortened by 1 base and J by 3 bases, with 15 bases between the two germline ends. Germline loops: CDR1 SGHAT, CDR2 FQDESV (reference sequence). The CDR3 is 16 residues long.

This clone was detected only once. V is TRBV6-6 and J is TRBJ1-5; D remains unclear. Germline loops: CDR1 MNHNY, CDR2 SVGAGI (reference sequence). V lost 6 bases to trimming and J lost 9 bases, with 9 bases between them. This CDR3 comprises 11 residues. The CDR3 here is CASRELGPQHF. In nucleotides, the CDR3 is TGTGCCAGCAGAGAGTTGGGGCCCCAGCATTTT.

V usage is TRBV4-3 and J usage is TRBJ2-2; either TRBD1 or TRBD2 may fit D (5 bases each). Trimming cost V 4 bases and J 7 bases, with 16 bases left between them. Germline V gene data show CDR1 as LGHNA and CDR2 as YSLEER. The CDR3 runs 15 residues. This CDR3 reads CASSPQASRNGELFF. The CDR3, as DNA: TGCGCCAGCAGCCCACAGGCTAGCCGGAACGGGGAGCTGTTTTTT.

The rearrangement joins TRBV11-2 to TRBJ2-2; 8 nucleotides agree with TRBD1. The CDR3 length is 16 residues. Per germline, CDR1 SGHAT and CDR2 FQNNGV. Germline trimming cut 6 bases from V and 4 bases from J; bases unmatched to any gene: 10. The CDR3 loop reads CASSFIRGPVTGELFF. For the CDR3, the DNA is TGTGCCAGCAGTTTCATCAGGGGGCCGGTCACCGGGGAGCTGTTTTTT. The variable domain in full, completed from reference TRBV11-2 and TRBJ2-2, reads EAGVAQSPRYKIIEKRQSVAFWCNPISGHATLYWYQQILGQGPKLLIQFQNNGVVDDSQLPKDRFSAERLKGVDSTLKIQPAKLEDSAVYLCASSFIRGPVTGELFFGEGSRLTVL.

This chain connects TRBV7-8 to TRBJ2-1; D gene ambiguous. The germline gives CDR1 SGHVS, CDR2 FQNEAQ. This CDR3 region has 12 residues. Trimming took 0 bases from V and 12 from J, leaving 9 bases between them. For the CDR3, the DNA is TGTGCCAGCAGCTTAGCCGGACCCAGGCAGTTCTTC. This codes for CASSLAGPRQFF.

The genes are TRBV5-1 and TRBJ2-3; the D gene could be TRBD1 or TRBD2 (6 bases each). Germline CDR1 SGHRS, CDR2 YFSETQ. The CDR3 has 15 residues. Trimming removed 6 bases from V and 4 bases from J, with 18 bases in between. DNA of the CDR3: TGCGCCAGCAACGGGAGAACCGGGGGCGCAGATACGCAGTATTTT. The encoded protein is CASNGRTGGADTQYF.

The genes are TRBV2 and TRBJ2-5; tentatively, D is TRBD1 (6 bases). Per the germline V gene, CDR1 is SNHLY and CDR2 is FYNNEI. Trimming took off 7 bases at V and 3 bases at J, with 21 bases between the two ends. This CDR3 has 16 amino acids. The CDR3 here is CASIAGESPIEETQYF. The DNA of the CDR3 is TGTGCCAGCATTGCAGGGGAGTCGCCGATCGAAGAGACCCAGTACTTC.

V gene TRBV7-8 combines with J gene TRBJ1-2, with a tentative D call TRBD1 (5 bases). The germline V and J ends were trimmed by 4 bases and 4 bases, with 13 bases remaining between them. The CDR3 is made up of 14 amino acids. Germline assignment: CDR1 SGHVS and CDR2 FQNEAQ. CDR3 bases: TGTGCCAGCAGCTCAGTACAGGAGACCTATGGCTACACCTTC. It encodes CASSSVQETYGYTF.

This chain joins TRBV5-4 and TRBJ2-7; 8 bases fit TRBD2. This CDR3 has 15 amino acids. Germline values: CDR1 SGHNT, CDR2 YYREEE (reference sequence). V lost 4 bases to trimming and J lost 2 bases; unmatched junction nucleotides: 8. In DNA, the CDR3 is TGTGCCAGCAGCGGGCCGGGACTAGGAACCTACGAGCAGTACTTC. Protein sequence: CASSGPGLGTYEQYF.

V is TRBV2 and J is TRBJ2-7, with 9 bases fitting TRBD1. Germline V CDR1 and CDR2: SNHLY, FYNNEI. This CDR3 has 16 residues. V lost 0 bases, J lost 2 bases, and 5 bases stayed unmatched. Written as DNA, the CDR3 is TGTGCCAGCAGTGAAGCCGCGGGACAGGGACCCTACGAGCAGTACTTC. Translation gives CASSEAAGQGPYEQYF.

This sequence joins TRBV28 and TRBJ2-3; 13 nucleotides align to TRBD2. In germline, CDR1 is MDHEN, CDR2 SYDVKM. V was clipped by 4 bases and J by 3 bases; unmatched bases: 4. The CDR3 length is 16 residues. The CDR3 DNA sequence: TGTGCCAGCAGTTCCTGGACTAGCGGGAGTACAGATACGCAGTATTTT. Residues: CASSSWTSGSTDTQYF.

The rearrangement uses TRBV18 and TRBJ2-7; 8 bases map to TRBD2. The CDR3 consists of 16 residues. V lost 2 bases to trimming and J lost 7 bases; unmatched junction nucleotides: 13. Germline assignment: CDR1 KGHSH and CDR2 LQKENI. DNA of the CDR3: TGTGCCAGCTCACCAGTTCTTACGGGAGGGCCGTATGAGCAGTACTTC. This gives the protein CASSPVLTGGPYEQYF.

This clone has a handful of counts. The rearrangement joins TRBV7-8 to TRBJ2-3, with TRBD2 identical over 7 bases. CDR1 is SGHVS, CDR2 FQNEAQ, per germline. The V segment lost 3 bases and the J segment 0 bases; nucleotides outside the gene matches: 6. The CDR3 spans 16 residues. As DNA, the CDR3 is TGTGCCAGCAGCTTGGTAGCGGGTTCTAGCACAGATACGCAGTATTTT. Its protein product is CASSLVAGSSTDTQYF. The full variable domain, with the rest looked up from reference TRBV7-8 and TRBJ2-3, is GAGVSQSPRYKVAKRGQDVALRCDPISGHVSLFWYQQALGQGPEFLTYFQNEAQLDKSGLPSDRFFAERPEGSVSTLKIQRTQQEDSAVYLCASSLVAGSSTDTQYFGPGTRLTVL.

The chain recombines TRBV6-1 with TRBJ1-5, with D possibly TRBD1 on 6 matching bases. The CDR3 runs 15 residues. V was shortened by 5 bases and J by 4 bases, with 15 bases between the two germline ends. Looked up from germline, CDR1 is MNHNS and CDR2 is SASEGT. The DNA for the CDR3 is TGTGCCAGCAGTCCCCAGGGGCAGGTAAATCAGCCCCAGCATTTT. Its protein is CASSPQGQVNQPQHF.

The chain uses TRBV30 and TRBJ1-2, with D uncertain. V was trimmed by 0 bases and J by 8 bases, leaving 10 bases between them. The CDR3 loop spans 12 amino acids. Per the germline V gene, CDR1 is GTSNPN and CDR2 is SVGIG (reference sequence). Here the CDR3 reads CAWSVRRGGYTF. The CDR3 DNA reads TGTGCCTGGAGTGTGAGACGGGGAGGCTACACCTTC. The variable domain in full, with the rest retrieved from reference TRBV30 and TRBJ1-2, is SQTIHQWPATLVQPVGSPLSLECTVEGTSNPNLYWYRQAAGRGLQLLFYSVGIGQISSEVPQNLSASRPQDRQFILSSKKLLLSDSGFYLCAWSVRRGGYTFGSGTRLTVV.

The chain has TRBV5-1 and TRBJ2-1; perhaps TRBD2 as D (5 bases). Trimming took off 0 bases at V and 7 bases at J, with 11 bases between the two ends. The CDR3 covers 14 residues. Germline values: CDR1 SGHRS, CDR2 YFSETQ. The CDR3 spells CASSLAAGFNEQFF. CDR3 nucleotide sequence: TGCGCCAGCAGCTTGGCCGCGGGTTTTAATGAGCAGTTCTTC.

The genes are TRBV30 and TRBJ2-7; D is ambiguous. V was pared by 2 bases and J by 0 bases, with 11 bases between. The CDR3 totals 14 residues. CDR1 and CDR2 (germline): GTSNPN, SVGIG (reference sequence). The CDR3 nucleotides read TGTGCCTGGAGTTCGGTACCAGGCTCCTACGAGCAGTACTTC. It translates to CAWSSVPGSYEQYF.

The chain carries TRBV5-5 and TRBJ2-5; D may be TRBD2 (6 bases). V gave up 2 bases and J gave up 4 bases, with 9 bases separating them. CDR3 length: 13 residues. CDR1 is SGHKS and CDR2 is YYEKEE in the germline V gene (reference sequence). CDR3 amino acids: CASSLRDLETQYF. The CDR3 DNA reads TGTGCCAGCAGCTTAAGGGACTTAGAGACCCAGTACTTC.